This entry lists 20 T cell receptor beta chains sequenced from one sample in a study of blood T cell repertoires in COVID-19. Repertoires were generated with immunoSEQ multiplex PCR, while TCRdb's copy carries only in-frame clones and drops some. The data show 250,000 or so clones, approximately 92% seen once. Specimen: peripheral blood. These receptors originate from a woman in her forties who had recovered from COVID-19.

The gene calls are TRBV28 and TRBJ1-1, with unresolved D. From germline, CDR1 is MDHEN and CDR2 SYDVKM. The CDR3 is 14 residues long. The germline V and J ends were trimmed by 7 bases and 2 bases, with 14 bases remaining between them. In DNA, the CDR3 is TGTGCCAGCACCACTGTGGAGGACAACACTGAAGCTTTCTTT. It translates to CASTTVEDNTEAFF.

The chain carries TRBV7-2 and TRBJ1-1, with D possibly matching TRBD1 (5 bases). CDR3 size: 13 residues. Trimming removed 1 base from V and 11 bases from J, with 14 bases in between. The germline V gene encodes CDR1 SGHTA and CDR2 FQGNSA. The CDR3 bases are TGTGCCAGCAGCTTAGGCTGGGGGGAGTTGGCTTTCTTT. Amino acids: CASSLGWGELAFF.

The rearrangement joins TRBV28 to TRBJ2-4, with 8 nucleotides matching TRBD1. The J segment lost 1 base and the V segment lost 5 bases, leaving 10 bases of the junction unmatched. Germline CDR1 and CDR2: MDHEN and SYDVKM. This CDR3 contains 17 residues. The CDR3 DNA is TGTGCCAGCAGTGAAAGACAGGGGAGGATGGCCAAAAACATTCAGTACTTC. Residues: CASSERQGRMAKNIQYF. The complete variable domain, with remaining parts taken from reference TRBV28 and TRBJ2-4, reads DVKVTQSSRYLVKRTGEKVFLECVQDMDHENMFWYRQDPGLGLRLIYFSYDVKMKEKGDIPEGYSVSREKKERFSLILESASTNQTSMYLCASSERQGRMAKNIQYFGAGTRLSVL.

This clone was detected only once. The chain is built from TRBV6-5 and TRBJ1-2; D might be TRBD1 (6 bases). This CDR3 region has 14 residues. The V gene lost 5 bases and the J gene lost 5 bases, with 15 bases spanning the gap. From germline, CDR1 is MNHEY and CDR2 SVGAGI. The CDR3, as DNA: TGTGCCAGCAGTCCCACAGGGTCTTCGTATGGCTACACCTTC. It yields the protein CASSPTGSSYGYTF.

This clone was seen many times. The V call is TRBV9, the J call TRBJ2-1; TRBD2 aligns across 7 bases. Germline CDR1 SGDLS, CDR2 YYNGEE. This CDR3 has 17 residues. The V segment lost 3 bases and the J segment 8 bases; nucleotides outside the gene matches: 17. CDR3 sequence (DNA): TGTGCCAGCAGCGGATCTGCCGGGACTATACTAACTGATGAGCAGTTCTTC. This translates into CASSGSAGTILTDEQFF.

The V call is TRBV4-3, the J call TRBJ1-2; D is undetermined. V lost 0 bases and J 1 base, leaving 21 bases between the germline ends. This CDR3 spans 19 amino acids. Germline V gene sequence: CDR1 LGHNA, CDR2 YSLEER. This chain's CDR3 is CASSQDHPPWPGNNYGYTF. CDR3 coding DNA: TGCGCCAGCAGCCAAGACCACCCTCCATGGCCGGGGAATAACTATGGCTACACCTTC.

The V and J genes are TRBV6-1 and TRBJ2-2; 7 nucleotides agree with TRBD2. Per germline, CDR1 MNHNS and CDR2 SASEGT. The CDR3 contains 14 residues. V gave up 2 bases and J gave up 7 bases; unmatched junction bases: 4. CDR3: CASSEWGGIGELFF. CDR3 nucleotides: TGTGCCAGCAGTGAATGGGGGGGAATCGGGGAGCTGTTTTTT.

This clone was seen only a few times. The chain couples TRBV6-8 to TRBJ1-1; no clear D gene. Germline lookup yields CDR1 MNHGY and CDR2 SAAAGT. Trimming shortened V by 11 bases and J by 3 bases, and 10 bases separated the two germline ends. The CDR3 is made up of 11 amino acids. The CDR3 spells CARRRHTEAFF. The CDR3 DNA reads TGTGCCCGACGCAGGCACACTGAAGCTTTCTTT.

As DNA, the CDR3 is TGTGCCAGCAGTTACGGGGCGGAGACCTACAATGAGCAGTTCTTC. Translating it yields CASSYGAETYNEQFF. The chain carries TRBV6-5 and TRBJ2-1; a weak D match, TRBD1 (5 bases). There are 15 residues in the CDR3. In germline, CDR1 is MNHEY, CDR2 SVGAGI. Trimming stripped 2 bases from V and 2 bases from J, with 10 bases between.

The rearrangement joins TRBV18 to TRBJ2-3, with 7 bases matching TRBD2. The trim removed 3 bases at V and 0 bases at J, leaving 3 bases unmatched. The CDR3 loop spans 15 amino acids. Germline CDR1 and CDR2: KGHSH and LQKENI. The CDR3 loop reads CASSPFSGSTDTQYF. Written as DNA, the CDR3 is TGTGCCAGCTCACCTTTTAGCGGGAGCACAGATACGCAGTATTTT.

The chain uses TRBV6-5 and TRBJ2-5; the D gene is possibly TRBD2 (5 bases). In germline, CDR1 is MNHEY, CDR2 SVGAGI. The CDR3 consists of 15 residues. V was shortened by 2 bases and J by 2 bases, with 12 bases between the two germline ends. Here the CDR3 reads CASSYQTDSQETQYF. Here the CDR3 DNA reads TGTGCCAGCAGTTACCAAACGGACTCACAAGAGACCCAGTACTTC.

The chain uses TRBV7-9 and TRBJ2-5, with a tentative D call TRBD2 (6 bases). The CDR3 spans 14 residues. Germline lookup yields CDR1 SEHNR and CDR2 FQNEAQ (reference sequence). The V end lost 3 bases, the J end lost 7 bases, and 15 bases lay between the germline ends. CDR3 sequence (DNA): TGTGCCAGCAGCTTTTCGGCGGGACTGGGGACCCAGTACTTC. Its translation: CASSFSAGLGTQYF. Based on the CDR3 plus reference TRBV7-9 and TRBJ2-5, the full variable domain is DTGVSQNPRHKITKRGQNVTFRCDPISEHNRLYWYRQTLGQGPEFLTYFQNEAQLEKSRLLSDRFSAERPKGSFSTLEIQRTEQGDSAMYLCASSFSAGLGTQYFGPGTRLLVL.

This clone was counted a single time. The chain combines TRBV24-1 with TRBJ2-5; TRBD2 might be the D (7 bases). Trimming pared 6 bases from V and 4 bases from J, leaving 11 bases between. The CDR3 is 13 amino acids. Germline CDR1 reads KGHDR; CDR2 reads SFDVKD. CDR3 coding DNA: TGTGCCACCAGTAGGGGGGGCGCAGAGACCCAGTACTTC. It codes for CATSRGGAETQYF.

This clone was observed a single time. The V call is TRBV7-6, the J call TRBJ2-3; 10 bases are shared with TRBD2. CDR1 SGHVS and CDR2 FNYEAQ come from the germline V gene. The CDR3 has 18 amino acids. Losses at the gene ends were 1 base for V and 1 base for J; bases not matched to a gene: 8. The CDR3 region has the DNA TGTGCCAGCAGCTTAGTAGCGGGAGGATCATTGGGCACAGATACGCAGTATTTT. This encodes CASSLVAGGSLGTDTQYF.

The chain employs TRBV23-1 and TRBJ2-6; 9 nucleotides line up with TRBD1. TRBV23-1 qualifies as an ORF whose function is uncertain. This CDR3 has 16 residues. Trimming cost V 8 bases and J 2 bases; bases outside gene matches: 7. The chain's CDR3 is CASCGTGRAGANVLTF. In DNA, the CDR3 is TGCGCCAGCTGCGGGACAGGGAGGGCTGGGGCCAACGTCCTGACTTTC.

The rearrangement joins TRBV5-1 to TRBJ2-3, with 11 bases aligning to TRBD1. J gave up 5 bases and V 4 bases, and 12 bases lay outside the gene matches. The germline V gene encodes CDR1 SGHRS and CDR2 YFSETQ. CDR3 length equals 17 residues. In DNA form, the CDR3 reads TGCGCCAGCAGCCTAAGTCTAGGACAGGGGGCTCAAGATACGCAGTATTTT. As protein: CASSLSLGQGAQDTQYF.

The V gene is TRBV18, the J gene TRBJ2-7; possible D gene TRBD2, 5 bases. The germline gives CDR1 KGHSH, CDR2 LQKENI. This CDR3 is 13 amino acids long. V was shortened by 6 bases and J by 6 bases, with 15 bases between the two germline ends. This chain's CDR3 is CASSPQSEGEQYV. The CDR3 nucleotides read TGTGCCAGCTCCCCCCAAAGTGAGGGCGAGCAGTACGTC.

V and J are TRBV28 and TRBJ1-2; D gene unclear. This CDR3 region has 11 residues. Between the trimmed V and J ends, which lost 6 bases and 2 bases, there was a span of 4 bases. CDR1 is MDHEN and CDR2 is SYDVKM in the germline V gene. The chain's CDR3 is CASRENYGYTF. CDR3 nucleotides: TGTGCCAGCAGGGAGAACTATGGCTACACCTTC.

This clone has just one count. The rearrangement joins TRBV4-3 to TRBJ2-1; D is perhaps TRBD2 (5 bases). CDR1 LGHNA and CDR2 YSLEER come from the germline V gene. V lost 1 base and J lost 8, with 15 bases in between. This CDR3 region has 15 residues. CDR3 in amino acids: CASSQVTGIMDEQFF. In DNA form, the CDR3 reads TGCGCCAGCAGCCAAGTCACCGGGATAATGGATGAGCAGTTCTTC.

The chain links TRBV5-6 to TRBJ2-5; D is perhaps TRBD2 (5 bases). This CDR3 is 14 amino acids long. Germline values: CDR1 SGHDT, CDR2 YYEEEE. Trimming removed 1 base at V and 0 bases at J, with 7 bases between. DNA for the CDR3: TGTGCCAGCAGCTTGTTCGGGGACCAAGAGACCCAGTACTTC. Residues: CASSLFGDQETQYF.